This entry is about one T cell receptor beta chain. Its target is not known. This sample is drawn from a study of liver allograft versus peripheral blood T cells. Across the whole study: What was compared were the T cell receptor repertoires in transplanted livers and those in the peripheral blood of recipients.

General observations from the study: Reportedly, the T cell receptor repertoires inside liver allografts were not the same as those in peripheral blood.

Germline V gene sequence: CDR1 MNHNS, CDR2 SASEGT. This CDR3 comprises 13 residues. Trimming removed 5 bases at V and 6 bases at J, with 11 bases between. TCRdb passed the reads through MiXCR, listing each CDR3 protein once. The profile shows 13,000 or so distinct CDR3 sequences, 15% to 20% of them singletons. This clonotype was sampled from a human patient who had a liver transplant. T cells may partly derive from the graft donor. The gene calls are TRBV6-1 and TRBJ1-5; D is undetermined. The CDR3 is CASSKESFQPQHF. The CDR3 region has the DNA TGTGCCAGCAGTAAAGAGTCTTTTCAGCCCCAGCATTTT.